There are many counts of the clone carrying this T cell receptor (beta chain). Antigen unknown. These data originate in a study of regulatory T cells in long-lasting Graves disease. Whole-study findings and limits: In persistent patients, shared public clonotypes (under 3,000) outnumbered those in new patients (around 1,000).

The time point here: newly diagnosed GD, antithyroid drugs for less than 3 months. The TCR library used RNA extracted from PBMCs. CDR3 length equals 13 residues. J was trimmed by 5 bases and V by 7 bases; bases with no gene match: 5. Arm-PCR of CDR3 regions with iRepertoire HTBI primers generated TCR beta libraries. In TCRdb, the multiplex PCR reads were re-called with MiXCR into one record per CDR3 protein. The sample includes just over 600,000 distinct CDR3 sequences, 15% to 20% of them seen just once. The sample was also linked to a second study, of T cells in Graves' hyperthyroidism and ophthalmopathy. As that report states: HTBI primers were the set used in a first-round RT-PCR of the TCR CDR3.

The sequence was collected from a woman aged 30 to 39 with Graves disease. Specimen: peripheral blood mononuclear cells (PBMCs), collected at new diagnosis, from a patient treated with antithyroid drugs. The V gene is TRBV12-3 or TRBV12-4, the J gene TRBJ1-2; 9 bases are shared with TRBD1. The CDR3, as DNA: TGTGCCAGCACCAGGGGACAGGGATATGGCTACACCTTC. This sequence encodes CASTRGQGYGYTF.